This T cell receptor beta chain was identified in a study of brain T cells in children with intractable seizures. Notes on this clone: Its target is unknown.

The repertoire was sequenced with immunoSEQ multiplex PCR; TCRdb's copy has only in-frame clones and lacks some. The data hold 340,000 or so clones, with about 94% observed a single time. Overall study results and limits: Pre-surgery blood may have been undersampled, hiding some clones. HCMV serostatus was not known, and viral specificity came from CDR3 similarity only.

Regarding time point: blood from clinic visit 5 months post-surgery; TSC patient then seizure free. At least one anti-epileptic drug was given before surgery. Germline values: CDR1 MNHEY, CDR2 SVGAGI. The CDR3 runs to 16 residues. With V trimmed by 2 bases and J by 5 bases, 8 bases remained unmatched. This clonotype was sampled from a boy younger than two with tuberous sclerosis and intractable seizures. The sequencing here drew on peripheral blood, taken roughly 5 months after surgery. The rearrangement uses TRBV6-5 and TRBJ2-3; 9 nucleotides match TRBD2. DNA of the CDR3: TGTGCCAGCAGTTACCATAGCGGGGGCCAGGGAGATACGCAGTATTTT. Translated, it gives CASSYHSGGQGDTQYF.